This TCR beta chain came from a study of OX40 agonist ivuxolimab in advanced cancers. This clone was seen just once. The table came from immunoSEQ multiplex PCR; TCRdb's copy has only in-frame clones and leaves some out. The sample lists approximately 89,000 clones; 87% were seen once. The germline gives CDR1 LGHNA, CDR2 YNFKEQ. The J segment lost 8 bases and the V segment lost 0 bases, leaving 6 bases of the junction unmatched. This CDR3 is 15 amino acids long. Sequenced material: CD4+ or CD8+ T cells sorted from blood, taken in a trial of the OX40 agonist ivuxolimab. This sequence joins TRBV4-2 and TRBJ2-2, with TRBD1 matching 7 bases. This TCR was recovered from an adult with an advanced solid tumor such as melanoma, head and neck, liver or kidney cancer. In DNA, the CDR3 is TGTGCCAGCAGCCAAGAAGACAGGGATGAGGGGGAGCTGTTTTTT. Its protein product is CASSQEDRDEGELFF.